This TCR beta chain is from a study of blood T cell repertoires in COVID-19. CDR1 GTSNPN and CDR2 SVGIG come from the germline V gene (reference sequence). The CDR3 spans 14 residues. Germline trimming cut 7 bases from V and 0 bases from J; bases unmatched to any gene: 4. Sequencing used immunoSEQ multiplex PCR; TCRdb keeps in-frame clones, though not all of them. This sample has over 130,000 clones, with 85% found just once. The V and J genes are TRBV30 and TRBJ2-2; 8 positions agree with TRBD2. Sequences were obtained from peripheral blood. The sequence was collected from a man over 45 with acute or convalescent COVID-19. The CDR3 DNA follows: TGTGCCTCTTTAGCGGGGCCGAACACCGGGGAGCTGTTTTTT. Translated: CASLAGPNTGELFF.